The 23 T cell receptor beta chains reported below all come from one sample, sequenced in a study of control samples from healthy donors and cancer patients. Using immunoSEQ multiplex PCR, the repertoire was profiled, and TCRdb retains in-frame clones only, with some absent. The table lists 130,000 to 150,000 clones, 91% of them singletons. Sequenced sample: blood. The receptors stem from a man aged 25 to 40 in good health.

The chain joins TRBV7-2 to TRBJ1-6, with 7 positions matching TRBD1. The CDR3 has 15 residues. Trimming took 2 bases from V and 8 from J; bases not matched to a gene: 6. Germline V gene data show CDR1 as SGHTA and CDR2 as FQGNSA. The CDR3 DNA sequence: TGTGCCAGCAGCTTATGGCCAGGGGGAGATTCACCCCTCCACTTT. Its translation: CASSLWPGGDSPLHF. Complete variable domain (other parts from reference TRBV7-2 and TRBJ1-6): GAGVSQSPSNKVTEKGKDVELRCDPISGHTALYWYRQSLGQGLEFLIYFQGNSAPDKSGLPSDRFSAERTGGSVSTLTIQRTQQEDSAVYLCASSLWPGGDSPLHFGNGTRLTVT.

This sequence joins TRBV25-1 and TRBJ1-5; possibly TRBD1 for D (5 bases). V was clipped by 7 bases and J by 3 bases, with 10 bases between them. CDR3 length equals 13 residues. From germline, CDR1 is MGHDK and CDR2 SYGVNS. DNA of the CDR3: TGTGCCAGCAAAGGCGGGGCCAATCAGCCCCAGCATTTT. Protein sequence: CASKGGANQPQHF.

The V and J genes are TRBV9 and TRBJ2-7; TRBD2 might be the D (7 bases). Looked up from germline, CDR1 is SGDLS and CDR2 is YYNGEE. The CDR3 extends over 16 amino acids. V lost 4 bases and J lost 2, with 19 bases in between. The CDR3 is CASSPSTGGGAYEQYF. CDR3 coding DNA: TGTGCCAGCAGCCCAAGTACCGGCGGGGGCGCCTACGAGCAGTACTTC.

A remark on this clone: Other nucleotide sequences from this sample produce the same CDR3. This sequence joins TRBV27 and TRBJ2-7; 7 bases agree with TRBD1. This CDR3 has 13 residues. The germline V gene has CDR1 MNHEY and CDR2 SMNVEV (reference sequence). The J segment lost 3 bases and the V segment lost 5 bases, leaving 4 bases of the junction unmatched. This chain's CDR3 is CASSPGQIYEQYF. As DNA, the CDR3 is TGTGCCAGCAGTCCGGGACAGATCTACGAGCAGTACTTC.

The V call is TRBV19, the J call TRBJ1-2, with 7 nucleotides matching TRBD1. Germline V gene data show CDR1 as LNHDA and CDR2 as SQIVND (reference sequence). Germline trimming cut 8 bases from V and 5 bases from J; bases unmatched to any gene: 17. The CDR3 is 16 residues long. The CDR3 reads CASGDGTGTASYGYTF. The CDR3 DNA reads as TGTGCCAGTGGAGACGGTACCGGGACAGCGAGTTATGGCTACACCTTC.

The chain couples TRBV30 to TRBJ1-1; D perhaps matches TRBD1 (5 bases). V gave up 5 bases and J gave up 2 bases, with 12 bases separating them. The CDR3 runs to 13 residues. The germline V gene encodes CDR1 GTSNPN and CDR2 SVGIG (reference sequence). The CDR3 DNA follows: TGTGCCTGGTGTATAGGGGCTAACACTGAAGCTTTCTTT. This codes for CAWCIGANTEAFF.

V is TRBV27 and J is TRBJ1-6; D is perhaps TRBD1 (5 bases). V shed 6 bases and J shed 3 bases, with 12 bases lying between them. The germline gives CDR1 MNHEY, CDR2 SMNVEV (reference sequence). The length of the CDR3 is 15 residues. In DNA, the CDR3 is TGTGCCAGCAGGGTCAAGGGGATCTATAATTCACCCCTCCACTTT. It specifies CASRVKGIYNSPLHF.

This chain uses TRBV5-1 with TRBJ1-6, with 7 nucleotides matching TRBD1. Germline V gene sequence: CDR1 SGHRS, CDR2 YFSETQ. Germline trimming cut 2 bases from V and 4 bases from J; bases unmatched to any gene: 3. The CDR3 consists of 15 residues. CDR3 in amino acids: CASSLQGIYNSPLHF. The CDR3 DNA reads TGCGCCAGCAGCTTACAGGGGATTTATAATTCACCCCTCCACTTT.

This rearrangement joins TRBV27 to TRBJ2-4, with 7 positions matching TRBD1. Germline V gene sequence: CDR1 MNHEY, CDR2 SMNVEV (reference sequence). This CDR3 is 16 amino acids long. With V trimmed by 4 bases and J by 0 bases, 6 bases remained unmatched. The CDR3 sequence is CASSSQGPLAKNIQYF. CDR3 bases: TGTGCCAGCAGTTCACAGGGGCCCCTAGCCAAAAACATTCAGTACTTC.

This clone is a singleton in its sample. The chain couples TRBV9 to TRBJ1-3, with D uncertain. The CDR3 contains 19 residues. In germline, CDR1 is SGDLS, CDR2 YYNGEE. V shed 0 bases and J shed 0 bases, with 19 bases lying between them. For the CDR3, the DNA is TGTGCCAGCAGCGTAGACCCAGGAAAACTTGATTTCTCTGGAAACACCATATATTTT. This codes for CASSVDPGKLDFSGNTIYF.

This clone was picked up a small number of times. This sequence joins TRBV19 and TRBJ2-7; D remains unclear. The CDR3 loop spans 14 amino acids. V was shortened by 0 bases and J by 3 bases, with 9 bases between the two germline ends. Germline CDR1 is LNHDA and CDR2 is SQIVND (reference sequence). CDR3 nucleotide sequence: TGTGCCAGTAGTATAGAGGGGTATGGCTACGAGCAGTACTTC. This codes for CASSIEGYGYEQYF.

V is TRBV7-9 and J is TRBJ2-2, with TRBD1 as a possible D gene (5 bases). Germline V lookup: CDR1 SEHNR, CDR2 FQNEAQ (reference sequence). The CDR3 runs 12 residues. Trimming removed 6 bases at V and 4 bases at J, with 6 bases between. The CDR3 loop reads CASRTVTGELFF. In nucleotides, the CDR3 is TGTGCCAGCAGGACAGTCACCGGGGAGCTGTTTTTT.

The chain carries TRBV19 and TRBJ2-7; maybe TRBD1 (6 bases). The germline V gene encodes CDR1 LNHDA and CDR2 SQIVND (reference sequence). Between the trimmed V and J ends, which lost 5 bases and 6 bases, there was a span of 17 bases. The CDR3 has 14 residues. The CDR3 is CASSPGVRSSEQYF. CDR3 sequence (DNA): TGTGCCAGTAGTCCAGGGGTTAGGAGTTCCGAGCAGTACTTC.

V is TRBV5-8 and J is TRBJ2-7; TRBD1 matches at 9 bases. With 4 bases clipped from V and 3 bases from J, the junction kept 8 bases outside the gene matches. There are 15 residues in the CDR3. Germline V lookup: CDR1 SGHTS, CDR2 YDEGEE. CDR3 nucleotides: TGTGCCAGCAGCCCCGAACAGGGGGCTTTCTACGAGCAGTACTTC. It translates to CASSPEQGAFYEQYF. The full variable domain, in which reference TRBV5-8 and TRBJ2-7 provide the parts outside the CDR3, is EAGVTQSPTHLIKTRGQQATLRCSPISGHTSVYWYQQALGLGLQFLLWYDEGEERNRGNFPPRFSGRQFPNYSSELNVNALELEDSALYLCASSPEQGAFYEQYFGPGTRLTVT.

The chain couples TRBV7-3 to TRBJ1-1; no clear D. Per the germline V gene, CDR1 is SGHTA and CDR2 is FQGTGA. Trimming pared 3 bases from V and 1 base from J, leaving 9 bases between. The CDR3 totals 14 residues. CDR3 nucleotide sequence: TGTGCCAGCAGCTTTGGGAAGGGGAACACTGAAGCTTTCTTT. This codes for CASSFGKGNTEAFF.

V gene TRBV19 combines with J gene TRBJ2-7; D call uncertain. CDR1 is LNHDA, CDR2 SQIVND, per germline (reference sequence). The CDR3 is 14 amino acids. Trimming removed 3 bases from V and 2 bases from J, with 11 bases in between. CDR3 nucleotides: TGTGCCAGTAGTATGGGAACCAGGACCTACGAGCAGTACTTC. Its translation: CASSMGTRTYEQYF.

The chain links TRBV18 to TRBJ1-1; possibly TRBD1 for D (5 bases). The CDR3 loop spans 16 amino acids. Trimming stripped 3 bases from V and 2 bases from J, with 16 bases between. Germline-derived CDR1 and CDR2 are KGHSH and LQKENI. The CDR3 is CASSPDVGGGNTEAFF. CDR3 nucleotide sequence: TGTGCCAGCTCACCCGACGTTGGGGGTGGAAACACTGAAGCTTTCTTT.

The chain couples TRBV5-1 to TRBJ2-7; 11 bases fit TRBD2. The J segment lost 7 bases and the V segment lost 1 base, leaving 4 bases of the junction unmatched. Germline CDR1 reads SGHRS; CDR2 reads YFSETQ. The CDR3 sequence is 14 residues long. The CDR3 loop is CASSLWLAGGEQYF. The CDR3 DNA follows: TGCGCCAGCAGCTTGTGGCTAGCGGGGGGTGAGCAGTACTTC.

This chain joins TRBV19 and TRBJ1-1, with 8 bases matching TRBD1. Losses at the gene ends were 5 bases for V and 8 bases for J; bases not matched to a gene: 4. Germline CDR1 is LNHDA and CDR2 is SQIVND (reference sequence). The CDR3 is made up of 12 amino acids. The CDR3 reads CASSQGAEEAFF. The CDR3 region has the DNA TGTGCCAGTAGTCAGGGGGCGGAGGAAGCTTTCTTT.

The chain is built from TRBV11-3 and TRBJ1-5, with 8 positions matching TRBD1. V dropped 0 bases and J dropped 1; count of bases not matched to a gene: 2. This CDR3 region has 16 residues. Looked up from germline, CDR1 is SGHNT and CDR2 is YENEEA. The CDR3, as DNA: TGTGCCAGCAGCTTAGACGGACAGGGAAGCAATCAGCCCCAGCATTTT. Its translation is CASSLDGQGSNQPQHF.

The V call is TRBV5-4, the J call TRBJ2-7; TRBD2 matches 7 bases. With 4 bases clipped from V and 1 base from J, the junction kept 2 bases outside the gene matches. The CDR3 is 13 residues long. Germline V CDR1 and CDR2: SGHNT, YYREEE (reference sequence). This CDR3 reads CASSLGRSYEQYF. CDR3 nucleotides: TGTGCCAGCAGCCTCGGGAGGTCCTACGAGCAGTACTTC.

The chain links TRBV28 to TRBJ1-5; TRBD1 matches at 10 bases. The J segment lost 0 bases and the V segment lost 3 bases, leaving 5 bases of the junction unmatched. CDR1 is MDHEN, CDR2 SYDVKM, per germline. The CDR3 runs 17 residues. In DNA form, the CDR3 reads TGTGCCAGCAGTTTCGGGACAGGGGTCTATAGCAATCAGCCCCAGCATTTT. It yields the protein CASSFGTGVYSNQPQHF.

This rearrangement joins TRBV6-5 to TRBJ1-5; D not resolved. Trimming took off 4 bases at V and 5 bases at J, with 9 bases between the two ends. The CDR3 sequence is 13 residues long. From germline, CDR1 is MNHEY and CDR2 SVGAGI. The CDR3 region is CASSSGQDQPQHF. The CDR3 region has the DNA TGTGCCAGCAGTTCGGGCCAGGATCAGCCCCAGCATTTT.